Listed below are T cell receptor beta chains from one sample, sequenced in a study of T cell changes during pregnancy in multiple sclerosis. Libraries were prepared by immunoSEQ multiplex PCR; TCRdb keeps only in-frame clonotypes and omits some of them. Among around 59,000 clones listed, 80% to 95% were seen once. This specimen consisted of peripheral blood, obtained in the first trimester of pregnancy. The origin of the receptors is a female donor with multiple sclerosis, enrolled in a pregnancy study. CDR3s include the opening cysteine and the closing phenylalanine or tryptophan. Each record gives: clone size, J gene, V gene, D gene, CDR3 DNA, CDR3 protein. D genes are given only for firm matches. Clone size is given for some rows only: seen once, a few or many times, or a class if the clone is expanded.

abundance: -
j_gene: TRBJ1-1
v_gene: TRBV18
d_gene: -
CDR3nt: TGTGCCAGCTCACCGAGGCTTGACACTGAAGCTTTCTTT
CDR3aa: CASSPRLDTEAFF

abundance: few
j_gene: TRBJ1-6
v_gene: TRBV27
d_gene: TRBD1
CDR3nt: TGTGCCAGCAGTCCGGGGACAGTTAATTCACCCCTCCACTTT
CDR3aa: CASSPGTVNSPLHF

abundance: once
j_gene: TRBJ2-7
v_gene: TRBV5-4
d_gene: TRBD2
CDR3nt: TGTGCCAGCAGCTTCGGGACTAGTCCCTACGAGCAGTACTTC
CDR3aa: CASSFGTSPYEQYF

abundance: -
j_gene: TRBJ2-3
v_gene: TRBV18
d_gene: -
CDR3nt: TGTGCCAGCTCACCACTTAGGACTTTAACTAGCACAGATACGCAGTATTTT
CDR3aa: CASSPLRTLTSTDTQYF

abundance: -
j_gene: TRBJ1-6
v_gene: TRBV30
d_gene: TRBD1
CDR3nt: TGTGCCTGGAGTGTGGACAGGACAAATTCACCCCTCCACTTT
CDR3aa: CAWSVDRTNSPLHF

abundance: -
j_gene: TRBJ2-7
v_gene: TRBV6-5
d_gene: TRBD2
CDR3nt: TGTGCAAGCAGAGCGGGGGGAACCTACGAGCAGTACTTC
CDR3aa: CASRAGGTYEQYF

abundance: -
j_gene: TRBJ1-6
v_gene: TRBV4-2
d_gene: -
CDR3nt: TGTGCCAGCAGCCAAAACGTGGGGGGGTCGGTCTCACCCCTCCACTTT
CDR3aa: CASSQNVGGSVSPLHF

abundance: -
j_gene: TRBJ1-3
v_gene: TRBV6-5
d_gene: -
CDR3nt: TGTGCCAGCAGTTTGACAGGCCCTGGAAACACCATATATTTT
CDR3aa: CASSLTGPGNTIYF

abundance: -
j_gene: TRBJ2-5
v_gene: TRBV5-6
d_gene: TRBD1
CDR3nt: TGTGCCAGCAGCTTGGAGGGGGCCCAAGAGACCCAGTACTTC
CDR3aa: CASSLEGAQETQYF

abundance: -
j_gene: TRBJ1-1
v_gene: TRBV27
d_gene: TRBD1
CDR3nt: TGTGCCAGCAGGAAAGGACAGGGCACAGCTGAAGCTTTCTTT
CDR3aa: CASRKGQGTAEAFF

abundance: -
j_gene: TRBJ2-1
v_gene: TRBV9
d_gene: -
CDR3nt: TGTGCCAGCAGCGTGGGATCCGTGGGGGCGGGCGCCTCCTACAATGAGCAGTTCTTC
CDR3aa: CASSVGSVGAGASYNEQFF

abundance: -
j_gene: TRBJ2-5
v_gene: TRBV7-2
d_gene: -
CDR3nt: TGTGCCAGCAGCCCCGGGACATTCCCCTTTGGGACCCAGTACTTC
CDR3aa: CASSPGTFPFGTQYF